The 11 T cell receptor beta chains reported below all come from one sample, sequenced in a study of shared clonotypes between healthy human individuals. TCRdb's table, derived via immunoSEQ multiplex PCR, lists solely in-frame clones and lacks some. The repertoire holds millions of clones, around 96% seen once, with around 1.1% in the top ten. Naive CD8 populations comprised CD45RO-negative cells positively selected for CCR7, excluding terminally differentiated effector memory CD45RA+ cells. Input material: naive CD8+ T cells sorted from blood. The source is a man between 18 and 29 years old in good health.

This clone was seen only once. The V gene is TRBV12-5, the J gene TRBJ2-7, with a possible D match to TRBD1 (7 bases). Deletions cut 0 bases from V and 0 bases from J, with 21 bases between. The CDR3 sequence is 19 residues long. CDR1 is LGHNT and CDR2 is FRNRAP in the germline V gene. CDR3 coding DNA: TGTGCTAGTGGTTTGGTCCCGGGTTTTGACCAGGGGGGCTCCTACGAGCAGTACTTC. Its protein is CASGLVPGFDQGGSYEQYF. The full variable domain, with the rest looked up from reference TRBV12-5 and TRBJ2-7, is DARVTQTPRHKVTEMGQEVTMRCQPILGHNTVFWYRQTMMQGLELLAYFRNRAPLDDSGMPKDRFSAEMPDATLATLKIQPSEPRDSAVYFCASGLVPGFDQGGSYEQYFGPGTRLTVT.

The chain uses TRBV4-3 and TRBJ2-3, with TRBD1 matching 7 bases. Trimming removed 1 base from V and 5 bases from J; junction bases left unmatched: 6. Looked up from germline, CDR1 is LGHNA and CDR2 is YSLEER. This CDR3 has 15 amino acids. The CDR3 DNA reads TGCGCCAGCAGCCAAGCCGACAGGGTGATAGATACGCAGTATTTT. Translating gives CASSQADRVIDTQYF.

CDR3 residues: CASSDSRGRTPRTGELFF. DNA for the CDR3: TGTGCCAGCAGCGATTCCAGGGGTCGCACTCCGCGCACCGGGGAGCTGTTTTTT. This rearrangement joins TRBV9 to TRBJ2-2, with a possible D match to TRBD1 (6 bases). The CDR3 length is 18 residues. Germline V gene data show CDR1 as SGDLS and CDR2 as YYNGEE. The V end lost 3 bases, the J end lost 4 bases, and 22 bases lay between the germline ends.

The chain employs TRBV4-3 and TRBJ2-1; D might be TRBD2 (5 bases). This CDR3 has 15 residues. Trimming pared 0 bases from V and 3 bases from J, leaving 9 bases between. Germline CDR1 is LGHNA and CDR2 is YSLEER. The CDR3 reads CASSQDGDGYNEQFF. The CDR3 DNA reads TGCGCCAGCAGCCAAGACGGGGATGGCTACAATGAGCAGTTCTTC.

The chain carries TRBV19 and TRBJ1-3; D not certain. The germline V gene encodes CDR1 LNHDA and CDR2 SQIVND (reference sequence). V was pared by 1 base and J by 0 bases, with 7 bases between. This CDR3 comprises 15 residues. The CDR3 bases are TGTGCCAGTAGTATAGCCAGCTACTCTGGAAACACCATATATTTT. As protein: CASSIASYSGNTIYF.

The gene calls are TRBV6-5 and TRBJ2-2; D ambiguous. Germline assignment: CDR1 MNHEY and CDR2 SVGAGI. The V gene lost 5 bases and the J gene lost 4 bases, with 11 bases spanning the gap. The length of the CDR3 is 14 residues. The DNA of the CDR3 is TGTGCCAGCAGTCCTTATCCGGGCACCGGGGAGCTGTTTTTT. Protein sequence: CASSPYPGTGELFF.

V is TRBV7-3 and J is TRBJ2-3, with 13 positions matching TRBD2. This CDR3 has 16 residues. Germline assignment: CDR1 SGHTA and CDR2 FQGTGA. With 5 bases clipped from V and 6 bases from J, the junction kept 8 bases outside the gene matches. CDR3 nucleotide sequence: TGTGCCAGCAGCCCCGGGACTAGCGGGGTGCTGGATACGCAGTATTTT. It specifies CASSPGTSGVLDTQYF.

The V gene is TRBV7-2, the J gene TRBJ2-3, with 8 bases identical to TRBD2. The CDR3 length is 15 residues. CDR1 and CDR2 from the germline V gene are SGHTA and FQGNSA. V lost 6 bases to trimming and J lost 1 base; unmatched junction nucleotides: 6. DNA for the CDR3: TGTGCCAGCAGACCGACTAGCGTTGGCACAGATACGCAGTATTTT. It is translated as CASRPTSVGTDTQYF.

The chain is built from TRBV13 and TRBJ2-1; 7 nucleotides align to TRBD2. The germline CDR1 and CDR2 sequences are PRHDT and FYEKMQ (reference sequence). There are 14 residues in the CDR3. V trimming: 5 bases; J trimming: 9 bases; junction bases outside the gene matches: 10. CDR3 nucleotide sequence: TGTGCCAGCAGCCTAGAGGGAGGGAGGGCTGAGCAGTTCTTC. This gives the protein CASSLEGGRAEQFF.

The genes are TRBV2 and TRBJ2-7, with D unclear. The CDR3 spans 13 residues. Germline CDR1 is SNHLY and CDR2 is FYNNEI. V was clipped by 6 bases and J by 2 bases, with 11 bases between them. In nucleotides, the CDR3 is TGTGCCAGCAGACTACTGGAACCCTACGAGCAGTACTTC. Its protein is CASRLLEPYEQYF.

The chain links TRBV27 to TRBJ1-6; D is uncertain. The CDR3 is 12 amino acids. The germline CDR1 and CDR2 sequences are MNHEY and SMNVEV (reference sequence). The V and J ends lost 3 bases and 7 bases respectively, with 4 bases between them. CDR3 DNA: TGTGCCAGCAGTTTTTGGAATTCACCCCTCCACTTT. Amino acid sequence: CASSFWNSPLHF.